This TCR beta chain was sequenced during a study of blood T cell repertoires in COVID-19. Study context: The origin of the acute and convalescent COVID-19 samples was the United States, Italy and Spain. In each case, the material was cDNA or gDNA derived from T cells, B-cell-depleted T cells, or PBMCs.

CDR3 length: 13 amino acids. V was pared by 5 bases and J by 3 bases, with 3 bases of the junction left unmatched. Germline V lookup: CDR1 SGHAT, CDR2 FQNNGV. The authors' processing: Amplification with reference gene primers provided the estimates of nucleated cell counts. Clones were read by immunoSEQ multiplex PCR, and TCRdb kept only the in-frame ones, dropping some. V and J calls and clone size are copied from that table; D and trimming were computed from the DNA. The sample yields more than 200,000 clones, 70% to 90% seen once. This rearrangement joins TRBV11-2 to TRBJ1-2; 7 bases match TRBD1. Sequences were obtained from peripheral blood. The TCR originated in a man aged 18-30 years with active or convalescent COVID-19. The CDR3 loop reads CASSPGTDYGYTF. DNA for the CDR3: TGTGCCAGCAGCCCGGGGACAGACTATGGCTACACCTTC.